Below, one T cell receptor (beta chain) is given with its context. The antigen is not known. This entry is derived from a study of cytomegalovirus exposure and HLA in healthy donors. The overall study: The 130 or so validation repertoires, a later analysis reported, used the same platform as the approximately 650 first-cohort repertoires.

The V gene's germline CDR1 is KGHSH and CDR2 LQKENI. V dropped 4 bases and J dropped 3 bases, with 17 bases sitting between them. CDR3 length equals 16 residues. Study-wide findings and caveats: The classifier was said to identify cytomegalovirus status with high specificity and sensitivity.

The table came from immunoSEQ multiplex PCR; TCRdb's copy has only in-frame clones and leaves some out. The sample lists about 68,000 clones, about 90% occurring once. The TCR comes from a man aged 18 to 35 in good health and CMV-seronegative. The V gene is TRBV18, the J gene TRBJ2-3; D is possibly TRBD2 (6 bases). The source material was PBMCs. The CDR3 is CASSLLAGSRTDTQYF. The CDR3 nucleotides read TGTGCCAGCTCACTACTAGCCGGGAGTCGGACAGATACGCAGTATTTT. The complete variable domain, with remaining parts taken from reference TRBV18 and TRBJ2-3, reads NAGVMQNPRHLVRRRGQEARLRCSPMKGHSHVYWYRQLPEEGLKFMVYLQKENIIDESGMPKERFSAEFPKEGPSILRIQQVVRGDSAAYFCASSLLAGSRTDTQYFGPGTRLTVL.